This TCR beta chain was captured by sequencing in a study of cytomegalovirus exposure and HLA in healthy donors. Study background: Early release data held around 80 million unique TCRs from HLA-typed donors.

This clone appeared a single time. The target antigen is unknown. The PCR employed 60 Vbeta primers together with 13 Jbeta primers. Assay: immunoSEQ multiplex PCR; the TCRdb copy retains only in-frame clones and omits some. This repertoire shows some 130,000 clones, 80% found once; its top ten account for 1%. The CDR3 runs 14 residues. With 6 bases removed from V and 0 bases from J, the gap between germline ends came to 10 bases. CDR1 and CDR2 (germline): LNHDA, SQIVND (reference sequence). Study-wide results and caveats: An analysis done earlier found most TCR beta V segments productive about 90% or about 30% of the time. It was reported that TCR beta sequences correctly inferred the HLA-A and HLA-B alleles for most subjects.

V gene TRBV19 combines with J gene TRBJ2-3; perhaps TRBD1 as D (5 bases). The clonotype originates from a man aged 40-55 years in good health and CMV-seronegative. Source material: PBMCs. The chain's CDR3 is CASSMTASTDTQYF. The CDR3 nucleotides are TGTGCCAGTAGCATGACAGCTAGCACAGATACGCAGTATTTT.